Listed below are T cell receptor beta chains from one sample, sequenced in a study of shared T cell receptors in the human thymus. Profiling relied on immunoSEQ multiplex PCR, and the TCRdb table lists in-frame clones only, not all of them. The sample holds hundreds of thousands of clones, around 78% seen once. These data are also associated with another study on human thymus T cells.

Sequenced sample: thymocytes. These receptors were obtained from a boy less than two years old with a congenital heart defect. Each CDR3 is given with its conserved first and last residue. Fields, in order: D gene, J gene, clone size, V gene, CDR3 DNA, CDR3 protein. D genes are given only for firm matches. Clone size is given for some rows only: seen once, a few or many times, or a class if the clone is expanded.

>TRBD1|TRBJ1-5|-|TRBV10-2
TGCGCCAGCAGTGCTGGACAGGGGAAGAGCAATCAGCCCCAGCATTTT
CASSAGQGKSNQPQHF
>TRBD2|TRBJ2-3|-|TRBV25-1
TGTGCCAGCAGTGGCCCCCGACTAGCGGGAGAGGCAGATACGCAGTATTTT
CASSGPRLAGEADTQYF
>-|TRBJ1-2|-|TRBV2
TGTGCCAGCAGGAATCCTACGAGGGAACCCTATGGCTACACCTTC
CASRNPTREPYGYTF
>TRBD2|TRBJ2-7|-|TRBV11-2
TGTGCCAGCAGCACCGGGGGGGGGACTAGCGGGAGTCGGAACGAGCAGTACTTC
CASSTGGGTSGSRNEQYF
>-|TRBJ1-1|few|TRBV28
TGTGCCAGCAGTTTATCCGGGGTCGACACTGAAGCTTTCTTT
CASSLSGVDTEAFF
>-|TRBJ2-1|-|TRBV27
TGTGCCAGCAGTTTAGGTCGGGATTACAATGAGCAGTTCTTC
CASSLGRDYNEQFF
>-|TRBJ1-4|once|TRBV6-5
TGTGCCAGCAGTTACTCGGGAGGGTGGAATGAAAAACTGTTTTTT
CASSYSGGWNEKLFF
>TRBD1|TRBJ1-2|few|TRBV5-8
TGTGCCAGCAGCTGGGACAGGGGGATTCCCTATGGCTACACCTTC
CASSWDRGIPYGYTF
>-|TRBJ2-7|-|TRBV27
TGTGCCAGCAGTTCCCCAGGACCCCCACAGGGCAACTCCTACGAGCAGTACTTC
CASSSPGPPQGNSYEQYF
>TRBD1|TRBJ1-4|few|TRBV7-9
TGTGCCAGCAGCTTAACGGGACAGTTTAATGAAAAACTGTTTTTT
CASSLTGQFNEKLFF
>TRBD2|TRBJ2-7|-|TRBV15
TGTGCCACCAGCAGAGGGTCGGGAGGCGGGACCCTCTCAATCTACGAGCAGTACTTC
CATSRGSGGGTLSIYEQYF
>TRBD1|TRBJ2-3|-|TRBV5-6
TGTGCCAGCAGCGGAGACAGGGGGCCTAACACAGATACGCAGTATTTT
CASSGDRGPNTDTQYF
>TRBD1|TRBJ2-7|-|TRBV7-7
TGTGCCAGCAGCTTGGGACAGGGGAGCGGGAAAAGCTCCTACGAGCAGTACTTC
CASSLGQGSGKSSYEQYF
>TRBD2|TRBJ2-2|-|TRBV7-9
TGTGCCAGTGGGACTAGCCGGACCGGGGAGCTGTTTTTT
CASGTSRTGELFF
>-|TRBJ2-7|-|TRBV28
TGTGCCAGCACTGACTTTGCTACCTACGAGCAGTACTTC
CASTDFATYEQYF
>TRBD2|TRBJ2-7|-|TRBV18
TGTGCCAGCTCACCACACTCGGGAGGGCCGATCTACGAGCAGTACTTC
CASSPHSGGPIYEQYF
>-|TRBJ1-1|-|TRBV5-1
TGCGCCAGCAGCCCGGGGGGAAAAGGTGAAGCTTTCTTT
CASSPGGKGEAFF
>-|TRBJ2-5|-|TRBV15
TGTGCCACCAGCACCTCCTGCGGGGCGCCTCCCGGTAAGACCCAGTACTTC
CATSTSCGAPPGKTQYF
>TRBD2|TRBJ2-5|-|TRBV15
TGTGCCACCAGCAGGGGTAGCGGGAGAGGGGAGACCCAGTACTTC
CATSRGSGRGETQYF
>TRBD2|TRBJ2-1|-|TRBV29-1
TGCAGCGTGGCGGGAGCAGGAGTCCTAAACAATGAGCAGTTCTTC
CSVAGAGVLNNEQFF
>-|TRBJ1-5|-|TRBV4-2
TGTGCCAGCAGCCGACAGTATAGCAATCAGCCCCAGCATTTT
CASSRQYSNQPQHF
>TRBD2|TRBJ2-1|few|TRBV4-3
TGCGCCAGCAGCCAAGATCGACGGGAGGGGCAGTTCTTC
CASSQDRREGQFF
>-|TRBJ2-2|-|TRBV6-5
TGTGCCAGCAGTTATTTGCAGACGAACACCGGGGAGCTGTTTTTT
CASSYLQTNTGELFF
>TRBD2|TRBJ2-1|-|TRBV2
TGTGCCGTCCACAATCCGGGGACTACCCGACGGTACAATGAGCAGTTCTTC
CAVHNPGTTRRYNEQFF
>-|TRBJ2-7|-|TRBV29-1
TGCAGCGTTGAAGCGTCAGGCGACGAGCAGTACTTC
CSVEASGDEQYF
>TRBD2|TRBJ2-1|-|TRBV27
TGTGCCAGCAGTCAATCCCGTCTAGCGGGAGATCAAGGGTACAATGAGCAGTTCTTC
CASSQSRLAGDQGYNEQFF
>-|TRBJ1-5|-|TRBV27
TGTGCCAGCAGTTCAGGGAGGGGGCAGCCCCAGCATTTT
CASSSGRGQPQHF
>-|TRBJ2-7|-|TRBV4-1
TGCGCCAGCAGCCAAGAGTGCCAGGAGGGCGCCTACGAGCAGTACTTC
CASSQECQEGAYEQYF
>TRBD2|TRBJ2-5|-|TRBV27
TGTGCCAGCAGTACCAAAAGACTAGCGGGAGTCAAAAAGACCCAGTACTTC
CASSTKRLAGVKKTQYF
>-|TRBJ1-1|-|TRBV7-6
TGTGCCAGCAGCCCCCCGACAGTTGATAACACTGAAGCTTTCTTT
CASSPPTVDNTEAFF
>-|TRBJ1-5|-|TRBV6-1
TGTGCCAGCAGTGAATCGGAGGGGCCCAATCAGCCCCAGCATTTT
CASSESEGPNQPQHF
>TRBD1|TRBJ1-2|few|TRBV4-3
TGCGCCAGCAGCCCGCGACAGGGCTACTATGGCTACACCTTC
CASSPRQGYYGYTF
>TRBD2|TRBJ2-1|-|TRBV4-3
TGCGCCAGCAGCCAAGATCCCGGGACTAGCTTCCCCGACTCCTACAATGAGCAGTTCTTC
CASSQDPGTSFPDSYNEQFF
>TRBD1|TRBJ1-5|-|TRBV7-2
TGTGCCAGCAGCTCCCAGGGGGTTAGCAATCAGCCCCAGCATTTT
CASSSQGVSNQPQHF
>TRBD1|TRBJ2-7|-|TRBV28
TGTGCCAGCAGTTTAGGGGACAGGGGGCCATACGAGCAGTACTTC
CASSLGDRGPYEQYF
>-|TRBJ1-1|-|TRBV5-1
TGCGCCAGCAGCCCGGAAGGACGGGGGGCCCCGAACACTGAAGCTTTCTTT
CASSPEGRGAPNTEAFF
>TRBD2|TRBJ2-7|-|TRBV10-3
TGTGCCACAGGGACTAGCGGGAGGGGAAACGAGCAGTACTTC
CATGTSGRGNEQYF
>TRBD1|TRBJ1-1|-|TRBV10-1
TGCGCCAGCAGTGTTGCCCCGGGACAGGTTGAGAAGAACACTGAAGCTTTCTTT
CASSVAPGQVEKNTEAFF
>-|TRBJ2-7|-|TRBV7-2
TGTGCCAGCAGCTTAGTTCGGTCCTCCTACGAGCAGTACTTC
CASSLVRSSYEQYF
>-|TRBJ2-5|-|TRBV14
TGTGCCAGCAGCCAAGAACCCGAGGAAGGGGTGAGGGAGACCCAGTACTTC
CASSQEPEEGVRETQYF